One and the same sample provided the 12 T cell receptor beta chains below, sequenced in a study of identical twins' blood T cells. MiXCR was run by TCRdb on the 5' RACE reads, yielding one entry per CDR3 protein. The data contain 350,000 to 400,000 distinct CDR3 sequences, 25% to 35% of them singletons. The sequenced sample consisted of PBMCs. These receptors originate from a woman aged 18 to 50 in good health.

The sample holds a few counts of this clonotype. The chain recombines TRBV29-1 with TRBJ2-7, with D perhaps TRBD1 (6 bases). Germline CDR1 and CDR2: SQVTM and ANQGSEA. This CDR3 is 13 amino acids long. V lost 2 bases, J lost 0 bases, and 8 bases lay in between. CDR3 coding DNA: TGCAGCGTTGAAATGGACAGCTCCTACGAGCAGTACTTC. Encoded protein: CSVEMDSSYEQYF.

The V call is TRBV24-1, the J call TRBJ2-3; 7 nucleotides align to TRBD2. The CDR3 runs to 14 residues. Trimming removed 4 bases from V and 5 bases from J; junction bases left unmatched: 5. Germline CDR1 and CDR2: KGHDR and SFDVKD. CDR3 residues: CATSDRTSKDTQYF. The DNA of the CDR3 is TGTGCCACCAGTGACCGGACTAGTAAAGATACGCAGTATTTT.

The chain couples TRBV12-3 or TRBV12-4 to TRBJ1-6, with unresolved D. Trimming removed 7 bases at V and 7 bases at J, with 11 bases between. This CDR3 region has 13 residues. The CDR3 loop reads CASNSRFNSPLHF. The DNA for the CDR3 is TGTGCCAGCAATTCCCGGTTCAATTCACCCCTCCACTTT.

This chain uses TRBV5-1 with TRBJ2-7; the match to TRBD2 covers 7 bases. Germline V gene sequence: CDR1 SGHRS, CDR2 YFSETQ. The CDR3 extends over 14 amino acids. The J segment lost 0 bases and the V segment lost 4 bases, leaving 4 bases of the junction unmatched. CDR3 in DNA: TGCGCCAGCAGCGAACCTAGCGGCTCCTACGAGCAGTACTTC. Its translation: CASSEPSGSYEQYF.

In its sample, this clonotype was seen a few times. The rearrangement joins TRBV6-5 to TRBJ1-1; 9 nucleotides match TRBD1. The CDR3 is 15 residues long. V was pared by 2 bases and J by 3 bases, with 4 bases of the junction left unmatched. Germline V gene sequence: CDR1 MNHEY, CDR2 SVGAGI. The CDR3 reads CASSYGDRVHTEAFF. The CDR3 DNA follows: TGTGCCAGCAGTTACGGGGACAGGGTGCACACTGAAGCTTTCTTT.

This clonotype occurred a few times. V is TRBV6-5 and J is TRBJ1-2; 7 bases align to TRBD1. Germline V gene data show CDR1 as MNHEY and CDR2 as SVGAGI. This CDR3 spans 14 amino acids. The junction had 4 bases not matched to a gene; V was cut back by 2 bases and J by 4 bases. Written as DNA, the CDR3 is TGTGCCAGCAGTTACAGGGGGCTCGGCTATGGCTACACCTTC. This gives the protein CASSYRGLGYGYTF.

The V gene is TRBV9, the J gene TRBJ1-3; TRBD1 matches at 7 bases. V lost 0 bases to trimming and J lost 3 bases; unmatched junction nucleotides: 3. The germline V gene encodes CDR1 SGDLS and CDR2 YYNGEE. This CDR3 spans 15 amino acids. The CDR3 loop reads CASSVANRGGNTIYF. The CDR3 DNA follows: TGTGCCAGCAGCGTAGCAAACAGGGGTGGAAACACCATATATTTT.

The chain combines TRBV9 with TRBJ2-3; D unresolved. The germline V gene has CDR1 SGDLS and CDR2 YYNGEE. The CDR3 loop spans 15 amino acids. V was pared by 1 base and J by 2 bases, with 11 bases between. In DNA, the CDR3 is TGTGCCAGCAGCGTACGGGCAGGATACACAGATACGCAGTATTTT. This gives the protein CASSVRAGYTDTQYF.

This clonotype has more than one count but fewer than ten. The chain couples TRBV19 to TRBJ1-2; D not resolved. The germline CDR1 and CDR2 sequences are LNHDA and SQIVND (reference sequence). The V end was cut by 7 bases, the J end by 0 bases, with 12 bases between. The CDR3 covers 14 residues. The CDR3 sequence: CASISAATNYGYTF. The CDR3 nucleotides read TGTGCCAGTATATCGGCAGCCACTAACTATGGCTACACCTTC.

This clonotype was detected a few times. This rearrangement joins TRBV5-5 to TRBJ1-5; no clear D. V was pared by 2 bases and J by 5 bases, with 8 bases between. CDR1 and CDR2 (germline): SGHKS, YYEKEE (reference sequence). The CDR3 runs 13 residues. This CDR3 is CASSFSYDQPQHF. In nucleotides, the CDR3 is TGTGCCAGCAGCTTTTCGTATGATCAGCCCCAGCATTTT.

The CDR3 here is CAWSVGFNEQFF. CDR3 nucleotides: TGTGCCTGGAGTGTCGGATTCAATGAGCAGTTCTTC. The rearrangement links TRBV30 to TRBJ2-1; D is undetermined. From germline, CDR1 is GTSNPN and CDR2 SVGIG (reference sequence). The CDR3 runs 12 residues. V lost 0 bases, J lost 6 bases, and 6 bases lay in between.

This clonotype was found once. The V gene is TRBV6-1, the J gene TRBJ2-1, with D unclear. The CDR3 has 14 residues. Germline assignment: CDR1 MNHNS and CDR2 SASEGT. Trimming took 3 bases from V and 4 from J, leaving 10 bases between them. Here the CDR3 DNA reads TGTGCCAGCAGTGACACGATGGAATACAATGAGCAGTTCTTC. Translated, it gives CASSDTMEYNEQFF.